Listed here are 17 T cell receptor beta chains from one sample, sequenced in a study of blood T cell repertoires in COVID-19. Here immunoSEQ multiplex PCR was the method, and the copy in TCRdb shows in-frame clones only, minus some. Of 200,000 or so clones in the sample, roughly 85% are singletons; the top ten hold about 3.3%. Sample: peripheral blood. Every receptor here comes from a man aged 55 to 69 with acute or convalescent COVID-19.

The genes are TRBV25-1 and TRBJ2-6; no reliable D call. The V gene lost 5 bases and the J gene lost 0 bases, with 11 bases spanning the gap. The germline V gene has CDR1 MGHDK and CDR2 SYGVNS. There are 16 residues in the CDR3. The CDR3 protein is CASSPRVLSGANVLTF. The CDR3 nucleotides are TGTGCCAGCAGTCCCCGGGTCCTCTCTGGGGCCAACGTCCTGACTTTC.

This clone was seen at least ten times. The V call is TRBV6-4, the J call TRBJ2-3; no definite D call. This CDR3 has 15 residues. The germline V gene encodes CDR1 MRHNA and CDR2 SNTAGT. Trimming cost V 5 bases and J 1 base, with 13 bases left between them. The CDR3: CASSPIGGGTDTQYF. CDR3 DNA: TGTGCCAGCAGTCCCATCGGCGGAGGCACAGATACGCAGTATTTT.

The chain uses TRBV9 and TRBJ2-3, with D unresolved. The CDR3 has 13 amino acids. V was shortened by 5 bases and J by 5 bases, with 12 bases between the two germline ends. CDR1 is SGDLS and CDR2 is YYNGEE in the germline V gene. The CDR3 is CASSPSTGDTQYF. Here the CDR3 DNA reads TGTGCCAGCAGTCCCTCCACTGGAGATACGCAGTATTTT.

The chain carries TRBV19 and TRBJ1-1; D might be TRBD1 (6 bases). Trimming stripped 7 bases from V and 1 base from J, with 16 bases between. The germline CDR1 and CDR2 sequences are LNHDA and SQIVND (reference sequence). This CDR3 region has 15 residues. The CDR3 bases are TGTGCCAGTATATCGGGGGGCGCGGGGAACACTGAAGCTTTCTTT. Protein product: CASISGGAGNTEAFF.

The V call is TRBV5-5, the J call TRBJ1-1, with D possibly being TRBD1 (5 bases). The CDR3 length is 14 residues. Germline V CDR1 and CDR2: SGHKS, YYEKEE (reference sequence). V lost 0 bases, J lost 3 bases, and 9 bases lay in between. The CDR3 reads CASSLAAGDTEAFF. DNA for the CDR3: TGTGCCAGCAGCTTGGCGGCGGGGGACACTGAAGCTTTCTTT.

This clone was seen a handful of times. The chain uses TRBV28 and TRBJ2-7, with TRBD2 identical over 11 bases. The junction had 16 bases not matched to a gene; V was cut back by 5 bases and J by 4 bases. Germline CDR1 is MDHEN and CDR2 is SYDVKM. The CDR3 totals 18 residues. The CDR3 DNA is TGTGCCAGCAGTACCGCGGGTGGCGCTAGCGGGAGGATATACGAGCAGTACTTC. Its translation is CASSTAGGASGRIYEQYF.

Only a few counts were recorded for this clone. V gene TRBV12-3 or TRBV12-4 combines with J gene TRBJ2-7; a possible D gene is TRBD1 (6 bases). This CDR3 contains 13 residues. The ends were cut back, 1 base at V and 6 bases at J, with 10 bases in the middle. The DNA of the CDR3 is TGTGCCAGCAGTTTAGACAGGACAGTCGAGCAGTACTTC. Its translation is CASSLDRTVEQYF.

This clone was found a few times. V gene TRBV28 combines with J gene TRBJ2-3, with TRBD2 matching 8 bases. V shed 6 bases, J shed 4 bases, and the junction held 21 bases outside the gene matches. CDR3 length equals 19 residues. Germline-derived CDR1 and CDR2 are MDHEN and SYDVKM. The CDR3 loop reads CASSPTSSGPYGSADTQYF. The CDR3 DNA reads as TGTGCCAGCAGCCCCACTTCTAGCGGGCCTTATGGGAGCGCAGATACGCAGTATTTT.

The chain's CDR3 is CASSLKAGVPYNEQFF. CDR3 DNA: TGTGCCAGCAGCCTCAAAGCGGGAGTCCCCTACAATGAGCAGTTCTTC. The chain carries TRBV7-2 and TRBJ2-1; TRBD2 agrees at 8 bases. The CDR3 is 16 residues long. V lost 5 bases and J lost 2; bases outside the gene matches: 8. Germline loops: CDR1 SGHTA, CDR2 FQGNSA.

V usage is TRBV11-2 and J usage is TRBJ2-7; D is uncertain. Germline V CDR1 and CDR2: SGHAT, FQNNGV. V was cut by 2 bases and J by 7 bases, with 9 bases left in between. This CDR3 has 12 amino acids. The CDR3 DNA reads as TGTGCCAGCAGCTTAAGAACGAGAGAGCAGTACTTC. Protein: CASSLRTREQYF.

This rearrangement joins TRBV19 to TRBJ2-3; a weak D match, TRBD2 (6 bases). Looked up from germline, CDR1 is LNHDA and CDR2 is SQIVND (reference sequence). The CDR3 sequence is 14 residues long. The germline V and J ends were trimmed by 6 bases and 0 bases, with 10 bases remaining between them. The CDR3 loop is CASRASASTDTQYF. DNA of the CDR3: TGTGCCAGTAGGGCTAGCGCGAGCACAGATACGCAGTATTTT. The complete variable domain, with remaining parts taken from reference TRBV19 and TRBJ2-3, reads DGGITQSPKYLFRKEGQNVTLSCEQNLNHDAMYWYRQDPGQGLRLIYYSQIVNDFQKGDIAEGYSVSREKKESFPLTVTSAQKNPTAFYLCASRASASTDTQYFGPGTRLTVL.

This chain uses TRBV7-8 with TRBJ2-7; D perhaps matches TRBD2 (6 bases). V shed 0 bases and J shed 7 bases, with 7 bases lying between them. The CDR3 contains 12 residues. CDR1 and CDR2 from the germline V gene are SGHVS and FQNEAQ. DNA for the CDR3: TGTGCCAGCAGCTTAGCGACTAGAGAGCAGTACTTC. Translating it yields CASSLATREQYF.

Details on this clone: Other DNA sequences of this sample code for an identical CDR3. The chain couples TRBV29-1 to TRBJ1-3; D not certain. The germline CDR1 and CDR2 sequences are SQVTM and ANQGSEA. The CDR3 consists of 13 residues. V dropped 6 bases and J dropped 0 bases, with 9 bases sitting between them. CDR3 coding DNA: TGCAGCGTACGACATAGCTCTGGAAACACCATATATTTT. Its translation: CSVRHSSGNTIYF.

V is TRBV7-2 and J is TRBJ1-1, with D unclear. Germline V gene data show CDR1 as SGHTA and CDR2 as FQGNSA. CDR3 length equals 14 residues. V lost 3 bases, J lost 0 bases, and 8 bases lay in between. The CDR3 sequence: CASSFHTMNTEAFF. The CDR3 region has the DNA TGTGCCAGCAGCTTTCACACCATGAACACTGAAGCTTTCTTT.

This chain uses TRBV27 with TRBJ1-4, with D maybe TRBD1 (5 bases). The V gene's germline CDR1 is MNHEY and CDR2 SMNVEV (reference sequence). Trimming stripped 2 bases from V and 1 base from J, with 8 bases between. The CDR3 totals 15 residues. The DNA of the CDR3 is TGTGCCAGCAGTTTAAGGGGAAGAACTAATGAAAAACTGTTTTTT. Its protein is CASSLRGRTNEKLFF.

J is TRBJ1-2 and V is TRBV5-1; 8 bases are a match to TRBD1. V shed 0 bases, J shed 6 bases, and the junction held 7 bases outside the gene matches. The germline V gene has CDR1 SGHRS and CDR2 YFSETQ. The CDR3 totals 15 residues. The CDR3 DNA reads TGCGCCAGCAGCTTGGGCGGACAGGGTTTACATGGCTACACCTTC. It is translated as CASSLGGQGLHGYTF.

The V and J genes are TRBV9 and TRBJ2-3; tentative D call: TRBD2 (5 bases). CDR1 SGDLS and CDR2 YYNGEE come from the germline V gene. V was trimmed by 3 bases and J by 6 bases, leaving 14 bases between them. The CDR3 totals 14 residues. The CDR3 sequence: CASSETGSGDTQYF. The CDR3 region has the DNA TGTGCCAGCAGCGAGACGGGCTCGGGGGATACGCAGTATTTT.